The rows below give T cell receptor beta chains drawn from one sample of a study of metastatic and nonmetastatic thyroid tumors. TCRdb used MiXCR to call clones anew from the PCR reads. The sample shows fewer than 100,000 clones, around 14% of them seen only once. Specimen: blood. The receptor source for this set is a female donor with papillary thyroid cancer or a benign thyroid nodule (not recorded which). Some clones in this sample may be carry-over from other donors' samples. Each CDR3 is given with its conserved first and last residue. A D gene is named only where the DNA matches it firmly. The listing skips clone size in some rows; elsewhere it reads once, few, many or a size class.

>TRBJ1-5|TRBV19|16|TRBD1|many
TGTGCCAGTAGTCACTTCGACAGGGGGATCAATCAGCCCCAGCATTTT
CASSHFDRGINQPQHF
>TRBJ1-2|TRBV28|12|.|many
TGTGCCAGCAGTTCCCGGAATGACGGCTACACCTTC
CASSSRNDGYTF
>TRBJ2-6|TRBV28|16|.|few
TGTGCCAGCGTCACCGGAGATCCCTCTGGGGACAACATCCTGACTTTC
CASVTGDPSGDNILTF
>TRBJ2-5|TRBV9|15|TRBD1|many
TGTGCCAGCAGCGGAGACGGGACAGGACAAGAGACCCAGTACTTC
CASSGDGTGQETQYF
>TRBJ2-2|TRBV6-1|15|.|many
TGTGCCAGCAGTGAGGAAGCCGGAAACACCGGGGAGCTGTTTTTT
CASSEEAGNTGELFF
>TRBJ1-1|TRBV6-5|12|.|many
TGTGCCAGCAGTTACTCTGGGGATGAAGCTTTCTTT
CASSYSGDEAFF
>TRBJ1-2|TRBV11-1|13|.|many
TGTGCCAGCAGCTTAGGTCACAGCTATGGCTACACCTTC
CASSLGHSYGYTF
>TRBJ1-1|TRBV5-1|13|.|.
TGCGCCAGCAGCCTGGCCAGAACGACTGAAGCTTTCTTT
CASSLARTTEAFF
>TRBJ2-1|TRBV28|16|TRBD2|many
TGTGCCAGCAGTCCAGTAGGACTAGCGGGGGGCAATGAGCAGTTCTTC
CASSPVGLAGGNEQFF
>TRBJ1-5|TRBV12-3/TRBV12-4|17|TRBD1|many
TGTGCCAGCAGTTATGGCAGGGGGATACGGAGCAATCAGCCCCAGCATTTT
CASSYGRGIRSNQPQHF
>TRBJ2-3|TRBV3-1|16|.|many
TGTGCCAGCAGCCAAGGATCAGGGTATCTTTCAGATACGCAGTATTTT
CASSQGSGYLSDTQYF
>TRBJ2-5|TRBV20-1|12|.|many
TGCAGTGCTAAAGAGTACCAAGAGACCCAGTACTTC
CSAKEYQETQYF
>TRBJ1-1|TRBV24-1|11|.|many
TGTGCCACCGTAGGGGAGACTGAAGCTTTCTTT
CATVGETEAFF
>TRBJ2-3|TRBV20-1|12|.|many
TGCAGTGCTAGAGGTCCGAAGGATACGCAGTATTTT
CSARGPKDTQYF
>TRBJ2-5|TRBV13|11|.|many
TGTGCCAGCAGCTCTTCGGAGACCCAGTACTTC
CASSSSETQYF
>TRBJ2-7|TRBV2|14|TRBD2|many
TGTGCCAGCAGCGGCTTAGCGGGGGGTCGCGAGCAGTACTTC
CASSGLAGGREQYF
>TRBJ1-1|TRBV12-3/TRBV12-4|14|.|many
TGTGCCAGCACCATCAGCTATGGGGGGACTGAAGCTTTCTTT
CASTISYGGTEAFF
>TRBJ2-5|TRBV7-2|13|.|many
TGTGCCAGCAGCCGCCCTGTCACGGAGACCCAGTACTTC
CASSRPVTETQYF
>TRBJ1-5|TRBV30|14|.|many
TGTGCCTGGAGTGTCGGGGAGGCGATCGGGCCCCAGCATTTT
CAWSVGEAIGPQHF
>TRBJ2-7|TRBV5-1|14|.|many
TGCGCCAGCAGCCTGGACGGCATCTCCTACGAGCAGTACTTC
CASSLDGISYEQYF
>TRBJ2-1|TRBV28|13|.|many
TGTGCCAGCGGGGGGCGCTCCTACAATGAGCAGTTCTTC
CASGGRSYNEQFF
>TRBJ1-1|TRBV6-1|16|TRBD1|many
TGTGCCAGCAGCGCGGGACAGGGGGCGAGGAACACTGAAGCTTTCTTT
CASSAGQGARNTEAFF
>TRBJ1-5|TRBV4-2|15|.|many
TGTGCCAGCAGCCACTCACCAGGGAGCAATCAGCCCCAGCATTTT
CASSHSPGSNQPQHF
>TRBJ1-1|TRBV2|17|.|.
TGTGCCAGCAGGGCGAACGGCGGGCTCCCTAGCGGCACTGAAGCTTTCTTT
CASRANGGLPSGTEAFF
>TRBJ2-2|TRBV9|14|.|many
TGTGCCAGCAGCGTAGAGCAGGGGATCGGGGAGCTGTTTTTT
CASSVEQGIGELFF
>TRBJ1-2|TRBV6-2/TRBV6-3|14|TRBD1|many
TGTGCCAGCAGACCGGGACAGGCTAACTATGGCTACACCTTC
CASRPGQANYGYTF
>TRBJ2-7|TRBV2|16|TRBD2|many
TGTGCCAACCACGGGACTAGCGGGGGCCCCGGGAGGGAGCAGTACTTC
CANHGTSGGPGREQYF
>TRBJ1-5|TRBV20-1|13|TRBD1|many
TGCAGTGCTTGGGGGACAGCCAATCAGCCCCAGCATTTT
CSAWGTANQPQHF
>TRBJ1-4|TRBV5-1|15|.|many
TGCGCCAGCAGCTTGGATGTGGGAACTAATGAAAAACTGTTTTTT
CASSLDVGTNEKLFF
>TRBJ2-5|TRBV7-9|15|.|many
TGTGCCAGCAGCTTGAGACAGCGTTGGGAAGAGACCCAGTACTTC
CASSLRQRWEETQYF
>TRBJ1-1|TRBV3-1|13|.|many
TGTGCCAGCAGCCAAGATGCGAGGGTAGGAGCTTTCTTT
CASSQDARVGAFF
>TRBJ1-5|TRBV6-1|16|TRBD1|many
TGTGCCAGTGCCTTATCGACAGGGTTGAGCAATCAGCCCCAGCATTTT
CASALSTGLSNQPQHF
>TRBJ1-3|TRBV7-2|13|.|many
TGTGCCAGCAGTAGACGGGTGGCAAACACCATATATTTT
CASSRRVANTIYF
>TRBJ1-4|TRBV7-8|14|.|many
TGTGCCAGCAGTACCGACACCGAGGGGGAAAAACTGTTTTTT
CASSTDTEGEKLFF
>TRBJ2-7|TRBV6-5|11|.|many
TGTGCCAGCAGTTATAATTACGAGCAGTACTTC
CASSYNYEQYF
>TRBJ1-1|TRBV6-4|15|TRBD1|many
TGTGCCAGCAGTGAGGGGACAGCCCAGAACACTGAAGCTTTCTTT
CASSEGTAQNTEAFF
>TRBJ2-2|TRBV3-1|12|.|many
TGTGCCAGCAGCCAGTATACCGGGGAGCTGTTTTTT
CASSQYTGELFF
>TRBJ2-1|TRBV9|15|.|.
TGTGCCAGCAGCGACCCGGGACAATACAGCAATGAGCAGTTCTTC
CASSDPGQYSNEQFF
>TRBJ2-3|TRBV5-4|18|TRBD2|.
TGTGCCAGCAGCTTGACCGGGACTAGCCGGCGCGGGACAGATACGCAGTATTTT
CASSLTGTSRRGTDTQYF
>TRBJ2-3|TRBV9|17|TRBD2|many
TGTGCCAGCACAAGGACTAGCGGGGCTGGGAGCACAGATACGCAGTATTTT
CASTRTSGAGSTDTQYF